The clone carrying this T cell receptor (beta chain) was recorded only once. The data were produced by immunoSEQ multiplex PCR, yet TCRdb's version contains in-frame clones alone and is incomplete. Here the sample spans 84,000 or so clones, around 91% being singletons. The entry originates in a study of control samples from healthy donors and cancer patients. The receptor was derived from a man aged 50-59 years in good health. Sequencing used blood.

The chain's CDR3 is CASSVTGKDIQYF. The DNA for the CDR3 is TGTGCCAGCAGCGTGACAGGGAAGGACATTCAGTACTTC. The chain employs TRBV9 and TRBJ2-4; 7 nucleotides match TRBD1. Germline assignment: CDR1 SGDLS and CDR2 YYNGEE. This CDR3 is 13 amino acids long. The ends lost 2 bases at V and 8 bases at J; junction bases unmatched: 4.